The sequence of this T cell receptor beta chain was determined in a study of early T cells in non-severe SARS-CoV-2 infection. About the study: Bulk RNA from unsorted whole blood was sequenced; chains were unpaired.

CDR1 SGHVS and CDR2 FQNEAQ come from the germline V gene. The CDR3 consists of 14 residues. The V gene lost 5 bases and the J gene lost 5 bases, with 15 bases spanning the gap. This clonotype occurred many times. The TCR library protocol attached unique molecular identifiers to the individual cDNA molecules. TCRdb recomputed calls from the 5' RACE reads with MiXCR, one row per CDR3 protein. The sample contains about 66,000 distinct CDR3 sequences, about 13% of which appear only once. The source is an adult who was a healthcare worker with PCR-confirmed SARS-CoV-2 infection or an uninfected control (not recorded which). This chain links TRBV7-8 with TRBJ1-1; no reliable D call. Sequenced: whole blood. The CDR3 region has the DNA TGTGCCAGCAGCAGACAAAGTTTGGGGACTGAAGCTTTCTTT. It codes for CASSRQSLGTEAFF.